Here is one T cell receptor beta chain with its context. The antigen remains undetermined. The time point is: week 5, during vaccination. It was 300 ug of mutant IDH1 20-mer peptide that made up each vaccine dose, given with topical imiquimod. New WHO grade 3 or 4 astrocytomas that were IDH1-mutant and ATRX-lost occurred in the donors. Germline V gene data show CDR1 as WNHNN and CDR2 as SYGVQD (reference sequence). V lost 8 bases to trimming and J lost 9 bases, with 11 bases between them. This CDR3 region has 11 residues. The data were obtained in a study of a mutant IDH1 vaccine in newly diagnosed glioma. Across the study: Patients under treatment included about 60% males and about 40% females and had a mean age of approximately 40 years.

Assay: immunoSEQ multiplex PCR; the TCRdb copy retains only in-frame clones and omits some. The repertoire has around 78,000 clones, roughly 90% of them found once; the top ten carry roughly 0.6%. Findings and caveats of the study: Pseudoprogression seemed unrelated to changes in top peripheral T cell clonotypes.

The sample consisted of PBMCs, taken from a glioma patient whose treatment included an IDH1 peptide vaccine. The TCR comes from a woman aged 45-60 years with glioma. This chain joins TRBV10-1 and TRBJ1-5; a possible D gene is TRBD1 (5 bases). CDR3 in amino acids: CASLRDLPQHF. The CDR3 DNA reads TGCGCCAGCCTTCGGGACCTGCCCCAGCATTTT.